This T cell receptor (beta chain) stems from a study of blood T cells in healthy people across ages. It was with a sample-barcoded 5' primer and a J-beta primer mix that a second PCR of about 6 to 12 cycles was run. Each CDR3 protein is one row after TCRdb ran MiXCR on the 5' RACE reads. The data contain about 290,000 distinct CDR3 sequences, 27% of them singletons. CDR1 is SEHNR, CDR2 FQNEAQ, per germline (reference sequence). Trimming removed 5 bases from V and 0 bases from J, with 14 bases in between. The CDR3 has 17 amino acids. This clonotype was found a few times. Total RNA, at least 5.5 micrograms per sample, was extracted from PBMCs.

V gene TRBV7-9 combines with J gene TRBJ1-6; D ambiguous. The receptor's source is a woman aged 70 to 79 in good health. Material: blood. CDR3 bases: TGTGCCAGCAGCCTTGACATGCTCAGCTCCTATAATTCACCCCTCCACTTT. Its protein is CASSLDMLSSYNSPLHF.